The 13 T cell receptor beta chains presented below share a single source sample, sequenced in a study of blood T cell repertoires in COVID-19. Produced via immunoSEQ multiplex PCR; TCRdb's table is partial and in-frame only. The sample has about 49,000 clones; approximately 80% are singletons. Sequenced material: peripheral blood. These receptors all stem from a woman aged 55-70 years with acute or convalescent COVID-19.

The gene calls are TRBV5-1 and TRBJ2-1; possible D gene TRBD2, 5 bases. Per the germline V gene, CDR1 is SGHRS and CDR2 is YFSETQ. The ends were cut back, 5 bases at V and 2 bases at J, with 11 bases in the middle. This CDR3 contains 14 residues. DNA of the CDR3: TGCGCCAGCAGTTCTGAGCGGACCTACAATGAGCAGTTCTTC. It is translated as CASSSERTYNEQFF. The variable domain in full, completed from reference TRBV5-1 and TRBJ2-1, reads KAGVTQTPRYLIKTRGQQVTLSCSPISGHRSVSWYQQTPGQGLQFLFEYFSETQRNKGNFPGRFSGRQFSNSRSEMNVSTLELGDSALYLCASSSERTYNEQFFGPGTRLTVL.

The table lists this clone with a few counts. V is TRBV4-1 and J is TRBJ2-2; a weak D match, TRBD2 (5 bases). V gave up 6 bases and J gave up 3 bases, with 11 bases separating them. In germline, CDR1 is MGHRA, CDR2 YSYEKL. This CDR3 spans 14 amino acids. The CDR3 DNA is TGCGCCAGCAGACCTGAGCGGCACACCGGGGAGCTGTTTTTT. This sequence encodes CASRPERHTGELFF.

The chain employs TRBV18 and TRBJ2-7, with a weak D call TRBD1 (6 bases). The CDR3 extends over 17 amino acids. CDR1 and CDR2 from the germline V gene are KGHSH and LQKENI. The V end lost 3 bases, the J end lost 0 bases, and 18 bases lay between the germline ends. For the CDR3, the DNA is TGTGCCAGCTCACCCAACAACCGGGACATGCGCTCCTACGAGCAGTACTTC. Its protein is CASSPNNRDMRSYEQYF.

The chain couples TRBV19 to TRBJ1-1, with 10 bases lining up with TRBD1. Germline V gives CDR1 LNHDA, CDR2 SQIVND (reference sequence). V trimming: 5 bases; J trimming: 3 bases; junction bases outside the gene matches: 9. The CDR3 sequence is 16 residues long. CDR3 region: CASSQRDRGYDTEAFF. In nucleotides, the CDR3 is TGTGCCAGTAGTCAACGGGACAGGGGTTATGACACTGAAGCTTTCTTT.

This clone was seen a single time. One end of the junction is discordant with germline, which a read error may explain. J is TRBJ1-1 and V is TRBV6-5; 9 bases match TRBD1. Germline loops: CDR1 MNHEY, CDR2 SVGAGI. This CDR3 region has 13 residues. The CDR3, as DNA: TGTGCCAGTAGTTACAACAGGGGGCACGAAGCTTTCTTT. Its translation: CASSYNRGHEAFF.

The chain recombines TRBV6-6 with TRBJ1-5, with 8 bases aligning to TRBD1. Trimming at V came to 0 bases and at J to 5 bases, leaving 3 bases not matched to a gene. Per germline, CDR1 MNHNY and CDR2 SVGAGI (reference sequence). The CDR3 is made up of 15 amino acids. The CDR3 loop reads CASSYSTGVDQPQHF. Written as DNA, the CDR3 is TGTGCCAGCAGTTACTCGACAGGGGTGGATCAGCCCCAGCATTTT.

The chain employs TRBV4-2 and TRBJ2-1, with 11 bases aligning to TRBD2. CDR3 length equals 16 residues. Germline loops: CDR1 LGHNA, CDR2 YNFKEQ. V dropped 0 bases and J dropped 9; count of bases not matched to a gene: 7. The DNA of the CDR3 is TGTGCCAGCAGCCAAGATTCGGGGACTAGCGGCGGTGAGCAGTTCTTC. Translation gives CASSQDSGTSGGEQFF.

The gene calls are TRBV4-2 and TRBJ2-3; 11 bases map to TRBD2. The V segment lost 1 base and the J segment 5 bases; nucleotides outside the gene matches: 5. Germline V gene sequence: CDR1 LGHNA, CDR2 YNFKEQ. CDR3 size: 16 residues. CDR3 sequence reads: CASSQGLAGGLDTQYF. DNA for the CDR3: TGTGCCAGCAGCCAAGGCCTAGCGGGGGGATTAGATACGCAGTATTTT.

J is TRBJ1-2 and V is TRBV15, with a weak D call TRBD1 (6 bases). In germline, CDR1 is LNHNV, CDR2 YYDKDF (reference sequence). Trimming took 1 base from V and 0 from J, leaving 12 bases between them. The CDR3 has 16 amino acids. CDR3 sequence reads: CATSRGDRGTNYGYTF. The CDR3 bases are TGTGCCACCAGCAGAGGAGATAGGGGGACTAACTATGGCTACACCTTC.

The rearrangement joins TRBV12-3 or TRBV12-4 to TRBJ2-7; possibly TRBD1 for D (6 bases). V shed 6 bases and J shed 6 bases, with 15 bases lying between them. This CDR3 spans 13 amino acids. The CDR3 loop reads CASSPKTGSEQYF. The CDR3 nucleotides are TGTGCCAGCAGCCCAAAGACAGGTAGCGAGCAGTACTTC.

The chain recombines TRBV6-5 with TRBJ1-5; 8 bases map to TRBD1. V was pared by 6 bases and J by 10 bases, with 11 bases of the junction left unmatched. Germline-derived CDR1 and CDR2 are MNHEY and SVGAGI. The CDR3 runs 14 residues. The CDR3 DNA is TGTGCCAGCAGCGTAAGACAGGGGATATCCCCCCAGCATTTT. Its protein product is CASSVRQGISPQHF.

The chain links TRBV5-1 to TRBJ2-7; 12 bases map to TRBD2. V trimming: 4 bases; J trimming: 1 base; junction bases outside the gene matches: 3. Germline V CDR1 and CDR2: SGHRS, YFSETQ. The CDR3 runs to 15 residues. The chain's CDR3 is CASSGGTSGSYEQYF. The CDR3 nucleotides read TGCGCCAGCAGCGGGGGGACTAGCGGGTCCTACGAGCAGTACTTC.

The genes are TRBV4-1 and TRBJ1-5; D gene uncertain. V lost 0 bases and J 4 bases, leaving 13 bases between the germline ends. The length of the CDR3 is 16 residues. Germline loops: CDR1 MGHRA, CDR2 YSYEKL. CDR3 bases: TGCGCCAGCAGCCAAGATGGAGGGTTAGGGAATCAGCCCCAGCATTTT. Protein sequence: CASSQDGGLGNQPQHF.